Given below is one TCR beta chain in context. In the original workflow: From reference gene primer amplification, estimates of nucleated cell counts were derived. Clones were read by immunoSEQ multiplex PCR, and TCRdb kept only the in-frame ones, dropping some. The DNA was the basis for D and trimming; V, J and clone size are from that table. Of about 190,000 clones detected, approximately 90% appear once; the ten largest clones hold roughly an eighth. Seattle's cohort entered during active infection and was followed longitudinally. This specimen belongs to a study of blood T cell repertoires in COVID-19. Across the study: The United States, Italy and Spain provided the acute and convalescent COVID-19 samples. In each case, the material was cDNA or gDNA derived from T cells, B-cell-depleted T cells, or PBMCs.

The CDR3 totals 15 residues. With 2 bases clipped from V and 3 bases from J, the junction kept 4 bases outside the gene matches. Germline values: CDR1 KGHSH, CDR2 LQKENI. V usage is TRBV18 and J usage is TRBJ2-1, with 7 bases identical to TRBD2. The specimen was peripheral blood. The TCR was taken from a woman aged 70-85 years with COVID-19, enrolled during active disease. The CDR3, as DNA: TGTGCCAGCTCACCAGCGGGAGTTGTCTACAATGAGCAGTTCTTC. Its translation: CASSPAGVVYNEQFF.